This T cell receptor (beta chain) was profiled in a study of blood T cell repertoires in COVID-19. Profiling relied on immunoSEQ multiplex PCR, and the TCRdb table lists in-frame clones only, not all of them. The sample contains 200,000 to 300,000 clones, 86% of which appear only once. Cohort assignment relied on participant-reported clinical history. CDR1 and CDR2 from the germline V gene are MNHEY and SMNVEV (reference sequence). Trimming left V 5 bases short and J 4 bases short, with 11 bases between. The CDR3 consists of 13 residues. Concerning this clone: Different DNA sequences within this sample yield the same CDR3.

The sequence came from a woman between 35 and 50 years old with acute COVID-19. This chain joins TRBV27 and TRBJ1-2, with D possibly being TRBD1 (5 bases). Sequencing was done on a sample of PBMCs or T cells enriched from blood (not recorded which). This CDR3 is CASSPREAYGYTF. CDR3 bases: TGTGCCAGCAGTCCCAGGGAAGCCTATGGCTACACCTTC.